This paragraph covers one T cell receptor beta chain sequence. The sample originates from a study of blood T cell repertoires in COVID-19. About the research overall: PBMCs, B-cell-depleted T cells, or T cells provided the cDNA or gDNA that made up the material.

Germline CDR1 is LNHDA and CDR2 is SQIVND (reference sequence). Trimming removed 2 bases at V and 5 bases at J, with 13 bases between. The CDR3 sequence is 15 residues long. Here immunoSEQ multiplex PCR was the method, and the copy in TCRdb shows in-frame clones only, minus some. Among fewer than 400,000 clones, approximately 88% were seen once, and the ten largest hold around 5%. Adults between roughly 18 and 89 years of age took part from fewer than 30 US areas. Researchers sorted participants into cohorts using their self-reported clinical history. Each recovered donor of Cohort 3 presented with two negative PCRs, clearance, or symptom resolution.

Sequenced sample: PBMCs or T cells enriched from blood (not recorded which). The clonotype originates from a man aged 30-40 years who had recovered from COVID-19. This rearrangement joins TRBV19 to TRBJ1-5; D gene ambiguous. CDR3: CASSISLNIHQPQHF. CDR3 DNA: TGTGCCAGTAGTATATCCCTGAACATACATCAGCCCCAGCATTTT.